The T cell receptor beta chain described here comes from a study of technical replicates of blood from a handful of donors. The CDR3 has 14 residues. Per the germline V gene, CDR1 is MNHEY and CDR2 is SVGAGI. V lost 10 bases, J lost 4 bases, and 12 bases stayed unmatched. Sequencing was performed with immunoSEQ multiplex PCR; in TCRdb, only in-frame clones are kept and a portion is missing. The sample carries about 80,000 clones, roughly 94% recorded once. Sequencing was performed on T cells isolated from PBMCs. This clonotype was sampled from a human donor in good health. The chain combines TRBV6-5 with TRBJ1-2; TRBD1 agrees at 7 bases. The CDR3 coding sequence is TGTGCCACGGGTTTTGCCGGGACAGCCTATGGCTACACCTTC. It translates to CATGFAGTAYGYTF.